The TCR beta chain under discussion was sequenced for a study of vaccination and CD4 T cells after COVID-19. At the level of the study: Post-COVID draws followed diagnosis by a median approximately 100 days (range 35 to 161). Overlapping SARS-CoV-2, HCoV-NL63, HCoV-OC43 and HCoV-229E spike peptides stimulated the cells. Study-level results: This study had few convalescent patients and no early post-infection samples.

About this clonotype: The target antigen is unknown.

The treatment denotes: 10-day PBMC culture with coronavirus spike peptide pools or control peptides (ViraFEST assay). The germline V and J ends were trimmed by 4 bases and 4 bases, with 8 bases remaining between them. CDR3 length: 13 residues. CDR1 SNHLY and CDR2 FYNNEI come from the germline V gene. Oncomine TCR Beta short-read sequencing was applied to DNA from cultured CD4+ T cells. The template was genomic DNA from cultured CD4+ T cells. MiXCR, run by TCRdb on the PCR reads, gives a single entry per CDR3 protein. The data show fewer than 20,000 distinct CDR3 sequences, around 72% seen once. The receptor was isolated from a human donor who had recovered from COVID-19. The chain is built from TRBV2 and TRBJ2-1; D possibly corresponds to TRBD2 (6 bases). The specimen was CD4+ T cells from blood, cultured in vitro. This CDR3 is CASSVEGYNEQFF. As DNA, the CDR3 is TGTGCCAGCAGTGTGGAGGGTTACAATGAGCAGTTCTTC.